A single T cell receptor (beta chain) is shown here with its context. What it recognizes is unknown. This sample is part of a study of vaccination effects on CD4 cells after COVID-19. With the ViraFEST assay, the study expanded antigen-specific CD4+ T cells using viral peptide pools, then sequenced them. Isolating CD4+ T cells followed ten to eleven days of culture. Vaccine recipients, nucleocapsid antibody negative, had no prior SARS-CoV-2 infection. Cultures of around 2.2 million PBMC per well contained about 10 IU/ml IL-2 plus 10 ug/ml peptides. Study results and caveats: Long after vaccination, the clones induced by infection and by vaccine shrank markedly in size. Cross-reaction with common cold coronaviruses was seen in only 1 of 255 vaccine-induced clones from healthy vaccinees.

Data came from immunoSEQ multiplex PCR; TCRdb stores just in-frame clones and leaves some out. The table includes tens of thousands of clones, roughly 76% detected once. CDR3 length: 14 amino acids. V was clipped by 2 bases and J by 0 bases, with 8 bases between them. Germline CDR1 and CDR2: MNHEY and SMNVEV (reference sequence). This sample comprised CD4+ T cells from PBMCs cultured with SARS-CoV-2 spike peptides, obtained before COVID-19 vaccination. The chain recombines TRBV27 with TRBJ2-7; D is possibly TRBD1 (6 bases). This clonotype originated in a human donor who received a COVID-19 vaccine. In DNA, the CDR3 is TGTGCCAGCAGTTTACAGGGGTCCTCCTACGAGCAGTACTTC. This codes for CASSLQGSSYEQYF.